This T cell receptor (beta chain) was sequenced during a study of cytomegalovirus exposure and HLA in healthy donors. General study findings and limits: Analyzed later, association rates of TCRs varied across HLA loci, with DRB1 most and HLA-C fewest.

Researchers ran the PCR with 60 Vbeta and 13 Jbeta primers. The assay was immunoSEQ multiplex PCR, and TCRdb's table has in-frame clones only and misses some. Here the sample spans some 140,000 clones, around 85% being singletons. As for this clone: No antigen is known for it.

The CDR3 consists of 15 residues. In germline, CDR1 is MNHNS, CDR2 SASEGT. Trimming left V 9 bases short and J 0 bases short, with 15 bases between. Sequences were obtained from PBMCs. The TCR comes from a woman between 50 and 59 years old in good health and CMV-seropositive. V gene TRBV6-1 combines with J gene TRBJ1-3, with D maybe TRBD1 (6 bases). The CDR3 protein is CASTIQGPSGNTIYF. As DNA, the CDR3 is TGTGCCAGTACCATACAGGGACCCTCTGGAAACACCATATATTTT.